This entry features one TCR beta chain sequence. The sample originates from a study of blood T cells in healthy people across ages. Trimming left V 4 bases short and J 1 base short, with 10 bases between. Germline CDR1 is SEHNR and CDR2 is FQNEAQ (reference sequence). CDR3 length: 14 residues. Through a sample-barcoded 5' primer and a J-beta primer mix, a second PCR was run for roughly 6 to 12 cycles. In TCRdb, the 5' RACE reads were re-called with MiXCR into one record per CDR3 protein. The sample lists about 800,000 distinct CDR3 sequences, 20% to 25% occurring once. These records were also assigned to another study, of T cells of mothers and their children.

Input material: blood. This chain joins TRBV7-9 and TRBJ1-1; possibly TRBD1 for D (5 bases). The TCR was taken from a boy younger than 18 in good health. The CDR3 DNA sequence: TGTGCCAGCAGCTCCTACAGGAGGAACACTGAAGCTTTCTTT. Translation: CASSSYRRNTEAFF.